Below, 25 T cell receptor beta chains from the same sample are listed, as sequenced in a study of T-cell memory formation after mild COVID-19. TCRdb itself ran the 5' RACE reads through MiXCR, one entry per CDR3 protein. Here the sample spans a few hundred thousand distinct CDR3 sequences, 16% being singletons. Sample: PBMCs or a T cell subset sorted from them (not recorded which). The receptors come from a young man who had mild COVID-19 (a few samples of this study predate the infection). Cell type and time point are not known.

The rearrangement joins TRBV4-1 to TRBJ2-7; 9 nucleotides align to TRBD1. This CDR3 is built from 15 residues. Germline CDR1 is MGHRA and CDR2 is YSYEKL. Trimming cost V 4 bases and J 3 bases; bases outside gene matches: 7. The CDR3 nucleotides read TGCGCCAGCAGCCGATCCGGGACAGGGAACTACGAGCAGTACTTC. The encoded protein is CASSRSGTGNYEQYF.

The table lists this clonotype with a few counts. This chain connects TRBV5-6 to TRBJ1-6; the D gene is possibly TRBD1 (6 bases). The ends were cut back, 4 bases at V and 11 bases at J, with 16 bases in the middle. The CDR3 loop spans 14 amino acids. Germline lookup yields CDR1 SGHDT and CDR2 YYEEEE. CDR3 DNA: TGTGCCAGCAGCCTACAGGGAACTTCGACACCCCTCCACTTT. Its translation is CASSLQGTSTPLHF.

This clonotype was observed many times. V is TRBV25-1 and J is TRBJ2-2, with D perhaps matching TRBD2 (5 bases). This CDR3 spans 14 amino acids. V was pared by 6 bases and J by 1 base, with 9 bases between. The germline V gene encodes CDR1 MGHDK and CDR2 SYGVNS. This CDR3 is CASRESGNTGELFF. DNA for the CDR3: TGTGCCAGCAGGGAGAGCGGGAACACCGGGGAGCTGTTTTTT.

This clonotype was detected ten times or more. The chain is built from TRBV19 and TRBJ1-1; a possible D gene is TRBD1 (5 bases). The CDR3 contains 15 residues. Germline CDR1 is LNHDA and CDR2 is SQIVND (reference sequence). Trimming pared 5 bases from V and 0 bases from J, leaving 13 bases between. The CDR3 DNA sequence: TGTGCCAGTAGTTCTCAGGGAGGCCTGAACACTGAAGCTTTCTTT. Amino acid sequence: CASSSQGGLNTEAFF.

The gene calls are TRBV2 and TRBJ2-4; 7 bases line up with TRBD1. Trimming took 6 bases from V and 0 from J; bases not matched to a gene: 11. Per germline, CDR1 SNHLY and CDR2 FYNNEI. The CDR3 is 17 amino acids. CDR3 protein: CASSGSWDSLAKNIQYF. The CDR3 DNA reads as TGTGCCAGCAGCGGAAGTTGGGACAGCTTAGCCAAAAACATTCAGTACTTC.

This clonotype appeared many times. The chain carries TRBV5-4 and TRBJ2-5; TRBD2 matches at 14 bases. This CDR3 is 15 amino acids long. Germline CDR1 is SGHNT and CDR2 is YYREEE (reference sequence). V was pared by 5 bases and J by 5 bases, with 5 bases of the junction left unmatched. The CDR3 is CASRATSGGVETQYF. For the CDR3, the DNA is TGTGCCAGCAGGGCGACTAGCGGGGGGGTTGAGACCCAGTACTTC.

This clonotype was found a few times. V is TRBV12-3 or TRBV12-4 and J is TRBJ1-2; D ambiguous. V was shortened by 0 bases and J by 8 bases, with 13 bases between the two germline ends. CDR3 length: 14 amino acids. The CDR3 DNA reads TGTGCCAGCAGTTTAGCGCATGTGCCTCGAGGCTACACCTTC. It encodes CASSLAHVPRGYTF.

J is TRBJ1-3 and V is TRBV20-1, with D unresolved. From germline, CDR1 is DFQATT and CDR2 SNEGSKA (reference sequence). The CDR3 length is 15 residues. Trimming pared 6 bases from V and 0 bases from J, leaving 15 bases between. The CDR3 loop is CSAQWSGSSGNTIYF. In DNA form, the CDR3 reads TGCAGTGCCCAGTGGTCGGGGAGCTCTGGAAACACCATATATTTT.

In its sample, this clonotype was seen many times. The chain links TRBV5-1 to TRBJ2-1, with no clear D. This CDR3 contains 15 residues. Trimming took off 2 bases at V and 5 bases at J, with 14 bases between the two ends. Germline assignment: CDR1 SGHRS and CDR2 YFSETQ. Written as DNA, the CDR3 is TGCGCCAGCAGCTTTGATGCCATGATCAACAATGAGCAGTTCTTC. Protein: CASSFDAMINNEQFF.

This clonotype was found a few times. This chain uses TRBV5-5 with TRBJ1-6; TRBD1 might be the D (5 bases). The CDR3 spans 16 residues. Germline-derived CDR1 and CDR2 are SGHKS and YYEKEE (reference sequence). V lost 4 bases and J 10 bases, leaving 21 bases between the germline ends. CDR3 nucleotide sequence: TGTGCCAGCAGCCCCGGCTCCCCAGGGTTGGGCTCACCCCTCCACTTT. Translated: CASSPGSPGLGSPLHF.

The chain joins TRBV12-3 or TRBV12-4 to TRBJ1-5; no definite D call. Deletions cut 1 base from V and 9 bases from J, with 13 bases between. The CDR3 is 14 amino acids. The CDR3: CASSLGVTAGPQHF. DNA of the CDR3: TGTGCCAGCAGTTTAGGGGTTACAGCAGGGCCCCAGCATTTT.

This clonotype was seen only a few times. The genes are TRBV9 and TRBJ1-1; possibly TRBD1 for D (5 bases). The CDR3 extends over 15 amino acids. V lost 4 bases and J lost 5, with 18 bases in between. Germline CDR1 and CDR2: SGDLS and YYNGEE. CDR3 DNA: TGTGCCAGCAGCTCCCAAGAGTGGGGGGGGACTGAAGCTTTCTTT. Translation: CASSSQEWGGTEAFF.

The chain is built from TRBV4-3 and TRBJ2-1, with 15 bases that match TRBD2. V lost 10 bases and J lost 9; bases outside the gene matches: 4. Looked up from germline, CDR1 is LGHNA and CDR2 is YSLEER. This CDR3 is 13 amino acids long. CDR3 sequence (DNA): TGCGCCACCGAGGGACTAGCGGGAGGTGAGCAGTTCTTC. Its translation is CATEGLAGGEQFF.

The V gene is TRBV4-2, the J gene TRBJ2-2, with 7 bases matching TRBD2. J was trimmed by 1 base and V by 0 bases; bases with no gene match: 2. Looked up from germline, CDR1 is LGHNA and CDR2 is YNFKEQ. This CDR3 has 16 residues. Here the CDR3 reads CASSQEGRGNTGELFF. The CDR3 DNA sequence: TGTGCCAGCAGCCAAGAGGGGAGGGGGAACACCGGGGAGCTGTTTTTT.

This clonotype was observed a handful of times. This rearrangement joins TRBV7-9 to TRBJ2-3; D gene unclear. The germline CDR1 and CDR2 sequences are SEHNR and FQNEAQ (reference sequence). Trimming pared 2 bases from V and 6 bases from J, leaving 9 bases between. The CDR3 totals 13 residues. This CDR3 is CASSLLTPDTQYF. The CDR3, as DNA: TGTGCCAGCAGCTTACTAACCCCCGATACGCAGTATTTT.

This clonotype has just a few counts. The chain has TRBV29-1 and TRBJ1-2, with TRBD1 matching 9 bases. The V and J ends lost 6 bases and 3 bases, in that order; junction bases with no gene match: 2. CDR1 and CDR2 from the germline V gene are SQVTM and ANQGSEA. This CDR3 contains 12 residues. In DNA, the CDR3 is TGCAGCGTGGGGGACAGGGACTATGGCTACACCTTC. The encoded protein is CSVGDRDYGYTF.

The chain joins TRBV7-9 to TRBJ2-7; D is ambiguous. This CDR3 is 12 amino acids long. Trimming removed 8 bases at V and 0 bases at J, with 8 bases between. Germline V gene lookup returns CDR1 SEHNR and CDR2 FQNEAQ (reference sequence). The CDR3 sequence: CASGIPSYEQYF. CDR3 nucleotides: TGTGCCAGCGGGATCCCCTCCTACGAGCAGTACTTC.

This chain links TRBV24-1 with TRBJ2-2, with TRBD1 matching over 7 bases. The junction had 6 bases not matched to a gene; V was cut back by 7 bases and J by 2 bases. CDR1 and CDR2 (germline): KGHDR, SFDVKD. The CDR3 has 15 amino acids. The CDR3 nucleotides are TGTGCCACCAGCCAGGCAGGGGGTAACACCGGGGAGCTGTTTTTT. It encodes CATSQAGGNTGELFF.

This clonotype has just a few counts. The CDR3 loop is CASSFGQGFNSPLHF. The CDR3, as DNA: TGTGCCAGCAGTTTCGGACAGGGTTTTAATTCACCCCTCCACTTT. The chain couples TRBV27 to TRBJ1-6; 8 bases align to TRBD1. There are 15 residues in the CDR3. CDR1 MNHEY and CDR2 SMNVEV come from the germline V gene (reference sequence). Losses at the gene ends were 3 bases for V and 6 bases for J; bases not matched to a gene: 4.

This clonotype was observed a few times. The V and J genes are TRBV11-2 and TRBJ2-5; D is possibly TRBD1 (7 bases). Between the trimmed V and J ends, which lost 4 bases and 5 bases, there was a span of 20 bases. This CDR3 is 16 amino acids long. The germline gives CDR1 SGHAT, CDR2 FQNNGV. The CDR3 DNA reads as TGTGCCAGCAGCTCACACGCAGGGGGGCGTTTGGAGACCCAGTACTTC. This translates into CASSSHAGGRLETQYF.

There are a few counts of this clonotype. The chain carries TRBV12-3 or TRBV12-4 and TRBJ2-7; possibly TRBD2 for D (5 bases). The CDR3 sequence is 15 residues long. V was cut by 0 bases and J by 0 bases, with 9 bases left in between. This CDR3 is CASSLAPGVSYEQYF. For the CDR3, the DNA is TGTGCCAGCAGTTTAGCGCCCGGGGTCTCCTACGAGCAGTACTTC.

This clonotype has only a few counts. The gene calls are TRBV6-2 or TRBV6-3 and TRBJ2-5; D gene uncertain. Germline CDR1 reads MNHEY; CDR2 reads SVGEGT. V lost 4 bases and J lost 4, with 19 bases in between. The CDR3 length is 16 residues. CDR3 sequence: CASSSLSSGRVETQYF. The CDR3 nucleotides are TGTGCCAGCAGTTCCCTCTCCTCAGGTCGCGTAGAGACCCAGTACTTC.

The chain employs TRBV7-2 and TRBJ1-1; D remains unclear. V lost 4 bases and J lost 4, with 16 bases in between. The CDR3 runs 15 residues. In germline, CDR1 is SGHTA, CDR2 FQGNSA. The CDR3 spells CASSSAGSFITEAFF. In nucleotides, the CDR3 is TGTGCCAGCAGCTCCGCCGGGAGTTTTATCACTGAAGCTTTCTTT.

The rearrangement uses TRBV9 and TRBJ2-1, with TRBD1 matching 8 bases. V lost 10 bases to trimming and J lost 3 bases; unmatched junction nucleotides: 6. The CDR3 covers 13 residues. Germline loops: CDR1 SGDLS, CDR2 YYNGEE. The CDR3 DNA is TGTGCCTCCGGACAGGGCATCTACAATGAGCAGTTCTTC. Translated, it gives CASGQGIYNEQFF.

The chain employs TRBV6-1 and TRBJ1-2; D gene ambiguous. V lost 1 base to trimming and J lost 3 bases, with 15 bases between them. Germline CDR1 reads MNHNS; CDR2 reads SASEGT. The CDR3 loop spans 16 amino acids. DNA of the CDR3: TGTGCCAGCAGTGAAGGGGCCCGAGTGACCTACTATGGCTACACCTTC. Residues: CASSEGARVTYYGYTF.